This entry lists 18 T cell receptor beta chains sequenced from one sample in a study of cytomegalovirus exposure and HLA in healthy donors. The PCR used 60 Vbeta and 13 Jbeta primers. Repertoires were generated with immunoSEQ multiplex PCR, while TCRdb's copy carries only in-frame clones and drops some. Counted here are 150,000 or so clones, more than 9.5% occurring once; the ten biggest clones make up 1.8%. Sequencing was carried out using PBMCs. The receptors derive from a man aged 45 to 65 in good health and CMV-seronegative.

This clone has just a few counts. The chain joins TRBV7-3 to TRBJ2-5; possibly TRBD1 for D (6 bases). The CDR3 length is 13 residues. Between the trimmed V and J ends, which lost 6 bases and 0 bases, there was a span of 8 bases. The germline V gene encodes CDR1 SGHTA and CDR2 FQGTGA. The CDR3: CASSTGHQETQYF. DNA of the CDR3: TGTGCCAGCAGTACAGGGCACCAAGAGACCCAGTACTTC.

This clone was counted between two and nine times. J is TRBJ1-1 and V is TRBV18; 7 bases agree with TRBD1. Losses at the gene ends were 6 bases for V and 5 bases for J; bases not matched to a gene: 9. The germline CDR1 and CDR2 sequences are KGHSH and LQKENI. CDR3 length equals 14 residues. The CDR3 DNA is TGTGCCAGCTCGCCTACAGGGGAAGGGACTGAAGCTTTCTTT. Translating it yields CASSPTGEGTEAFF.

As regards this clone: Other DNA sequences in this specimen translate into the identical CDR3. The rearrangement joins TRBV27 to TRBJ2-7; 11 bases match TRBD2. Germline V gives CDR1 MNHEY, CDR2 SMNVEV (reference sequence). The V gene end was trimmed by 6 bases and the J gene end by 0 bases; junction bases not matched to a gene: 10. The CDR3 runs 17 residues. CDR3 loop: CASSFHTSGRISYEQYF. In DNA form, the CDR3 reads TGTGCCAGCAGCTTCCACACTAGCGGGAGAATCTCCTACGAGCAGTACTTC.

As DNA, the CDR3 is TGTGCCAGCAGTTTAGCGATTGGGCGCGCTCAGCCCCAGCATTTT. Its translation is CASSLAIGRAQPQHF. The chain carries TRBV28 and TRBJ1-5; D call uncertain. The length of the CDR3 is 15 residues. Germline CDR1 and CDR2: MDHEN and SYDVKM. Trimming took off 2 bases at V and 6 bases at J, with 14 bases between the two ends. The complete variable domain, with remaining parts taken from reference TRBV28 and TRBJ1-5, reads DVKVTQSSRYLVKRTGEKVFLECVQDMDHENMFWYRQDPGLGLRLIYFSYDVKMKEKGDIPEGYSVSREKKERFSLILESASTNQTSMYLCASSLAIGRAQPQHFGDGTRLSIL.

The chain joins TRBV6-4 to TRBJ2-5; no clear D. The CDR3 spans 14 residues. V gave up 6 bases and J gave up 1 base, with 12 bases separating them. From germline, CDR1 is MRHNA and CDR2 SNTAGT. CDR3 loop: CASSPTGGQETQYF. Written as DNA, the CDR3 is TGTGCCAGCAGCCCTACCGGCGGCCAAGAGACCCAGTACTTC.

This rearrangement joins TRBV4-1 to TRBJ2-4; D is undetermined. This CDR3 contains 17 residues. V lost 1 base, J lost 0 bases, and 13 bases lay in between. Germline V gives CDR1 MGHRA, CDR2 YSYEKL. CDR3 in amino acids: CASSQVGQSIAKNIQYF. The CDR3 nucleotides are TGCGCCAGCAGCCAAGTTGGGCAGTCTATAGCCAAAAACATTCAGTACTTC.

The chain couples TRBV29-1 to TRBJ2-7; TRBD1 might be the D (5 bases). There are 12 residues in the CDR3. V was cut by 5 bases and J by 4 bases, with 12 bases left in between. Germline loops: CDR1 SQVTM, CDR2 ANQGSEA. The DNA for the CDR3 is TGCAGCGTTCAGGGTAGTACGTACGAGCAGTACTTC. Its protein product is CSVQGSTYEQYF.

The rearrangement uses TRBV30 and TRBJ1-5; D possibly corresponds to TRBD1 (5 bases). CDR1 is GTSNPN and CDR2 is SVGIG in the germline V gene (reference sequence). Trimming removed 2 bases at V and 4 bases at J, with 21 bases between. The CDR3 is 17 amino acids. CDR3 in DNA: TGTGCCTGGAGTCGGACACGAAACGCCGTTGGGAATCAGCCCCAGCATTTT. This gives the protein CAWSRTRNAVGNQPQHF.

Here the CDR3 reads CASSSGQLGEKLFF. CDR3 coding DNA: TGCGCCAGCAGCTCGGGACAATTAGGTGAAAAACTGTTTTTT. The V call is TRBV5-1, the J call TRBJ1-4; D may be TRBD1 (6 bases). Germline V gives CDR1 SGHRS, CDR2 YFSETQ. The ends were cut back, 3 bases at V and 7 bases at J, with 13 bases in the middle. This CDR3 is 14 amino acids long.

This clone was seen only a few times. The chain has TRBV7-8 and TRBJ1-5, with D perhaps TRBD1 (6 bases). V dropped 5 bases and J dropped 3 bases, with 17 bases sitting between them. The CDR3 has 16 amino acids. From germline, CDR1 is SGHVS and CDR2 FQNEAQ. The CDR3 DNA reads TGTGCCAGCAGCAACCATAGGCGACAGGTCAATCAGCCCCAGCATTTT. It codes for CASSNHRRQVNQPQHF. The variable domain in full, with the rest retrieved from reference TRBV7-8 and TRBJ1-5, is GAGVSQSPRYKVAKRGQDVALRCDPISGHVSLFWYQQALGQGPEFLTYFQNEAQLDKSGLPSDRFFAERPEGSVSTLKIQRTQQEDSAVYLCASSNHRRQVNQPQHFGDGTRLSIL.

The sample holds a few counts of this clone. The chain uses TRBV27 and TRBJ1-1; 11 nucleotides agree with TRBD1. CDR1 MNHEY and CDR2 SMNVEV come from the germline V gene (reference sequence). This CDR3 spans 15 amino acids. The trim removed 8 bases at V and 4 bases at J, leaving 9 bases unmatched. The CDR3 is CASGRIGTGGTEAFF. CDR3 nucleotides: TGTGCCAGCGGCCGCATCGGGACAGGGGGCACTGAAGCTTTCTTT.

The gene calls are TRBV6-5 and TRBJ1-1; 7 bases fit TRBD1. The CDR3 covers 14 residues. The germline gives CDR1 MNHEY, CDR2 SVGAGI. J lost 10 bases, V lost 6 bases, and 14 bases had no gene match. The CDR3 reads CASSTGLPQGGAFF. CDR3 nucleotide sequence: TGTGCCAGCAGCACGGGACTCCCTCAGGGGGGAGCTTTCTTT.

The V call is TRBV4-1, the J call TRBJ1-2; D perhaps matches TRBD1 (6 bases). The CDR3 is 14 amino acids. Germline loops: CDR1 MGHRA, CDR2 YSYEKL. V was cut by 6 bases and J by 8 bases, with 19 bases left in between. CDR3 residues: CASSGTGSRRGYTF. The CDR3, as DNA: TGCGCCAGCAGTGGAACAGGGAGCCGTAGGGGCTACACCTTC.

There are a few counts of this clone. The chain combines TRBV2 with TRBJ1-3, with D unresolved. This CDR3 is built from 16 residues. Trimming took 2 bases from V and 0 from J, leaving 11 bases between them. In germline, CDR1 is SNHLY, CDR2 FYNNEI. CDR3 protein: CASSEQLVSSGNTIYF. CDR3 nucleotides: TGTGCCAGCAGTGAACAGCTAGTTAGCTCTGGAAACACCATATATTTT.

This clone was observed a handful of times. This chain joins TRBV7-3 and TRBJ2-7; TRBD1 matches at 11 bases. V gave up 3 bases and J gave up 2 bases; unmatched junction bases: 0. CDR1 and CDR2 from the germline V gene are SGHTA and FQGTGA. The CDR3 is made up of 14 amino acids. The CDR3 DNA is TGTGCCAGCAGCTTGGGACAGGGGGCCTACGAGCAGTACTTC. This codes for CASSLGQGAYEQYF.

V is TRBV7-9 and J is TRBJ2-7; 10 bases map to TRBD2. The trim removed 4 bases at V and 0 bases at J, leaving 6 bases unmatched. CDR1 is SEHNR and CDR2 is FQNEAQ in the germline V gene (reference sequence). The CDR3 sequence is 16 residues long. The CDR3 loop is CASSSKAGGVSYEQYF. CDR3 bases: TGTGCCAGCAGCTCTAAAGCGGGAGGGGTCTCCTACGAGCAGTACTTC.

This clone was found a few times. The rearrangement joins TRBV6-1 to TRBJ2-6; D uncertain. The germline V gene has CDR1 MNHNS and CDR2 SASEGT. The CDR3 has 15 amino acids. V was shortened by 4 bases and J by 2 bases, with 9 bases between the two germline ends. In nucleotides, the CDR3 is TGTGCCAGCAGTGTCCCGCAGGCTGGGGCCAACGTCCTGACTTTC. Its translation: CASSVPQAGANVLTF.

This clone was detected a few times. The CDR3: CASSHRGSNYGYTF. The CDR3 nucleotides read TGTGCCAGTAGTCACAGGGGTAGTAACTATGGCTACACCTTC. The J gene is TRBJ1-2, the V gene TRBV19, with 7 bases that match TRBD1. Germline CDR1 LNHDA, CDR2 SQIVND (reference sequence). The V segment lost 5 bases and the J segment 1 base; nucleotides outside the gene matches: 4. CDR3 length: 14 amino acids.